One sample yielded the 27 T cell receptor beta chains listed below, sequenced in a study of graft-versus-host responses after intestinal transplantation. Some clones are missing from TCRdb's copy, which holds only in-frame ones; the method was immunoSEQ multiplex PCR. Of around 67,000 clones listed, nearly 85% are singletons. Their target antigens are unknown. Sequences were derived from unstimulated CD4+ T cells sorted from spleen or lymph node cells, sampled before transplant. These receptors came from a human donor who was the organ donor for an intestinal transplant.

The gene calls are TRBV9 and TRBJ2-3, with 9 bases identical to TRBD1. Germline CDR1 is SGDLS and CDR2 is YYNGEE. CDR3 size: 15 residues. V was clipped by 3 bases and J by 0 bases; unmatched bases: 2. DNA of the CDR3: TGTGCCAGCAGCGGACAGGGGGAAAGCACAGATACGCAGTATTTT. It specifies CASSGQGESTDTQYF. The whole variable domain, filled in from reference TRBV9 and TRBJ2-3, reads DSGVTQTPKHLITATGQRVTLRCSPRSGDLSVYWYQQSLDQGLQFLIQYYNGEERAKGNILERFSAQQFPDLHSELNLSSLELGDSALYFCASSGQGESTDTQYFGPGTRLTVL.

The chain recombines TRBV7-2 with TRBJ1-3; no reliable D call. CDR3 length: 12 amino acids. Trimming pared 5 bases from V and 6 bases from J, leaving 8 bases between. Germline loops: CDR1 SGHTA, CDR2 FQGNSA. CDR3 residues: CASSPNLNTIYF. The CDR3 DNA reads TGTGCCAGCAGCCCAAACTTAAACACCATATATTTT.

CDR3 sequence (DNA): TGCAGCGTTCACAGGGGGGAAGGCTACACCTTC. Translation: CSVHRGEGYTF. This rearrangement joins TRBV29-1 to TRBJ1-2; TRBD1 agrees at 8 bases. The CDR3 contains 11 residues. The germline gives CDR1 SQVTM, CDR2 ANQGSEA. V lost 5 bases and J lost 8; bases outside the gene matches: 4.

The rearrangement links TRBV7-3 to TRBJ1-2; D unclear. Germline V gene lookup returns CDR1 SGHTA and CDR2 FQGTGA. Trimming left V 3 bases short and J 2 bases short, with 7 bases between. CDR3 size: 13 residues. The CDR3 nucleotides read TGTGCCAGCAGCTTCGACGGGAACTATGGCTACACCTTC. Encoded protein: CASSFDGNYGYTF.

V is TRBV7-9 and J is TRBJ1-3, with D maybe TRBD1 (5 bases). The CDR3 covers 13 residues. Deletions cut 5 bases from V and 4 bases from J, with 9 bases between. The germline CDR1 and CDR2 sequences are SEHNR and FQNEAQ (reference sequence). For the CDR3, the DNA is TGTGCCAGCAGCACAGGATGGGGAAACACCATATATTTT. The encoded protein is CASSTGWGNTIYF.

V is TRBV6-6 and J is TRBJ1-2; 7 bases are a match to TRBD1. CDR1 MNHNY and CDR2 SVGAGI come from the germline V gene (reference sequence). V lost 2 bases, J lost 6 bases, and 9 bases stayed unmatched. The CDR3 is 15 residues long. This CDR3 reads CASSYAVTGQNGYTF. The CDR3 region has the DNA TGTGCCAGCAGTTACGCCGTGACAGGGCAAAATGGCTACACCTTC.

The chain has TRBV5-6 and TRBJ1-5, with TRBD1 matching over 8 bases. This CDR3 spans 16 amino acids. Trimming removed 1 base from V and 7 bases from J; junction bases left unmatched: 10. The germline gives CDR1 SGHDT, CDR2 YYEEEE. Here the CDR3 DNA reads TGTGCCAGCAGCTTGTATTCAGGGGGCAGGGAGCAGCCCCAGCATTTT. Amino acids: CASSLYSGGREQPQHF.

The sample holds a few counts of this clone. J is TRBJ1-1 and V is TRBV19, with TRBD1 matching over 10 bases. CDR1 LNHDA and CDR2 SQIVND come from the germline V gene (reference sequence). Germline trimming cut 7 bases from V and 0 bases from J; bases unmatched to any gene: 5. The CDR3 sequence is 15 residues long. The CDR3 DNA is TGTGCCAGTAAAGACAGGGGGCCCGTGAACACTGAAGCTTTCTTT. Its protein product is CASKDRGPVNTEAFF.

V is TRBV5-8 and J is TRBJ1-4; 8 bases fit TRBD1. V was clipped by 4 bases and J by 4 bases; unmatched bases: 3. In germline, CDR1 is SGHTS, CDR2 YDEGEE. CDR3 length equals 14 residues. The CDR3 DNA reads as TGTGCCAGCAGCCGAGGACAGGGTAATGAAAAACTGTTTTTT. Translating gives CASSRGQGNEKLFF.

The chain uses TRBV10-3 and TRBJ1-2; 7 bases line up with TRBD1. V shed 4 bases, J shed 2 bases, and the junction held 4 bases outside the gene matches. From germline, CDR1 is ENHRY and CDR2 SYGVKD. This CDR3 contains 14 residues. The CDR3 bases are TGTGCCATCAGTGGGGACAGCCAGAACTATGGCTACACCTTC. Translation: CAISGDSQNYGYTF.

This chain uses TRBV13 with TRBJ2-1; D is ambiguous. Trimming took 1 base from V and 3 from J, leaving 10 bases between them. The CDR3 is made up of 15 amino acids. Looked up from germline, CDR1 is PRHDT and CDR2 is FYEKMQ (reference sequence). CDR3 in amino acids: CASSLEATGYNEQFF. The CDR3 DNA reads as TGTGCCAGCAGCTTAGAGGCGACTGGCTACAATGAGCAGTTCTTC. Full variable domain (missing parts from reference TRBV13 and TRBJ2-1): AAGVIQSPRHLIKEKRETATLKCYPIPRHDTVYWYQQGPGQDPQFLISFYEKMQSDKGSIPDRFSAQQFSDYHSELNMSSLELGDSALYFCASSLEATGYNEQFFGPGTRLTVL.

This clone is labeled as medium-sized. This chain uses TRBV2 with TRBJ2-7; D uncertain. V was pared by 5 bases and J by 3 bases, with 11 bases between. Looked up from germline, CDR1 is SNHLY and CDR2 is FYNNEI. CDR3 length equals 13 residues. The DNA of the CDR3 is TGTGCCAGCAGTTCAGGCCCGATCTACGAGCAGTACGTC. This translates into CASSSGPIYEQYV.

J is TRBJ1-3 and V is TRBV9; D call uncertain. The CDR3 loop spans 15 amino acids. V was pared by 3 bases and J by 0 bases, with 10 bases between. Germline V gene sequence: CDR1 SGDLS, CDR2 YYNGEE. The CDR3 region is CASSAGASSGNTIYF. CDR3 nucleotide sequence: TGTGCCAGCAGCGCCGGTGCCTCCTCTGGAAACACCATATATTTT.

V is TRBV5-5 and J is TRBJ2-1; 11 bases fit TRBD2. The CDR3 covers 15 residues. V trimming: 2 bases; J trimming: 9 bases; junction bases outside the gene matches: 7. Per germline, CDR1 SGHKS and CDR2 YYEKEE (reference sequence). CDR3 residues: CASSFLAGGLGEQFF. Written as DNA, the CDR3 is TGTGCCAGCAGCTTTTTAGCGGGGGGGCTAGGTGAGCAGTTCTTC.

This chain links TRBV7-8 with TRBJ2-6; D possibly corresponds to TRBD1 (6 bases). The CDR3 contains 18 residues. Germline CDR1 reads SGHVS; CDR2 reads FQNEAQ. Trimming pared 1 base from V and 0 bases from J, leaving 13 bases between. In nucleotides, the CDR3 is TGTGCCAGCAGCTTAGTAGGGGGTGGGGTCTCTGGGGCCAACGTCCTGACTTTC. Translation gives CASSLVGGGVSGANVLTF.

The chain recombines TRBV6-4 with TRBJ1-6; D might be TRBD1 (6 bases). V was clipped by 2 bases and J by 8 bases, with 13 bases between them. Germline V gene sequence: CDR1 MRHNA, CDR2 SNTAGT. The CDR3 has 15 residues. The CDR3 DNA reads as TGTGCCAGCAGTGACAGTGTAGGGGGGGATTCACCCCTCCACTTT. This gives the protein CASSDSVGGDSPLHF.

The CDR3 is CASSQIGQDPNYGYTF. The CDR3 nucleotides are TGTGCCAGCAGCCAGATTGGACAGGACCCTAACTATGGCTACACCTTC. The chain combines TRBV14 with TRBJ1-2, with 7 nucleotides matching TRBD1. The V gene's germline CDR1 is SGHDN and CDR2 FVKESK. The CDR3 totals 16 residues. Trimming cost V 3 bases and J 0 bases; bases outside gene matches: 7.

The chain joins TRBV28 to TRBJ1-3; D gene ambiguous. This CDR3 spans 14 amino acids. Germline CDR1 reads MDHEN; CDR2 reads SYDVKM. The germline V and J ends were trimmed by 3 bases and 5 bases, with 11 bases remaining between them. This CDR3 is CASSFIHDRNTIYF. The CDR3 DNA reads as TGTGCCAGCAGTTTCATACACGACAGAAACACCATATATTTT.

The CDR3 spells CASSLSLLGTTSDNEQFF. Written as DNA, the CDR3 is TGTGCCAGCAGCTTATCGCTCCTCGGGACTACGTCGGATAATGAGCAGTTCTTC. This chain uses TRBV7-6 with TRBJ2-1; TRBD2 agrees at 7 bases. The CDR3 contains 18 residues. The junction had 17 bases not matched to a gene; V was cut back by 2 bases and J by 7 bases. Germline V CDR1 and CDR2: SGHVS, FNYEAQ.

This CDR3 reads CALQGDSSYNSPLHF. CDR3 bases: TGTGCCCTGCAAGGAGACAGCTCCTATAATTCACCCCTCCACTTT. This chain links TRBV6-1 with TRBJ1-6; weak D call: TRBD1 (5 bases). Germline CDR1 and CDR2: MNHNS and SASEGT. The CDR3 contains 15 residues. Trimming took 11 bases from V and 0 from J, leaving 14 bases between them.

This clone appeared a single time. The genes are TRBV5-1 and TRBJ2-3; a possible D gene is TRBD2 (6 bases). Germline V CDR1 and CDR2: SGHRS, YFSETQ. The germline V and J ends were trimmed by 0 bases and 0 bases, with 8 bases remaining between them. The length of the CDR3 is 15 residues. DNA of the CDR3: TGCGCCAGCAGCTTGGCCGGGACTAGCACAGATACGCAGTATTTT. Translation: CASSLAGTSTDTQYF.

The chain carries TRBV7-8 and TRBJ1-5; possible D gene TRBD1, 6 bases. This CDR3 is built from 16 residues. The germline gives CDR1 SGHVS, CDR2 FQNEAQ. Deletions cut 5 bases from V and 7 bases from J, with 21 bases between. Here the CDR3 reads CASSSYRVPMGQPQHF. Written as DNA, the CDR3 is TGTGCCAGCAGCAGCTACAGGGTGCCGATGGGCCAGCCCCAGCATTTT.

Only one count was recorded for this clone. V is TRBV5-1 and J is TRBJ2-1; 16 bases line up with TRBD2. CDR1 and CDR2 (germline): SGHRS, YFSETQ. J lost 3 bases, V lost 6 bases, and 6 bases had no gene match. The CDR3 totals 17 residues. In nucleotides, the CDR3 is TGCGCCAGCACCGGGACTAGCGGGGGGGCTATCTACAATGAGCAGTTCTTC. Amino acid sequence: CASTGTSGGAIYNEQFF.

Here the CDR3 DNA reads TGTGCCAGCAGCTTAAACCCCCGCGGGATAGATACGCAGTATTTT. Translated, it gives CASSLNPRGIDTQYF. This chain connects TRBV7-3 to TRBJ2-3; a weak D match, TRBD2 (6 bases). The ends were cut back, 1 base at V and 5 bases at J, with 13 bases in the middle. There are 15 residues in the CDR3. Germline loops: CDR1 SGHTA, CDR2 FQGTGA. Full variable domain (rest looked up from reference TRBV7-3 and TRBJ2-3): GAGVSQTPSNKVTEKGKYVELRCDPISGHTALYWYRQSLGQGPEFLIYFQGTGAADDSGLPNDRFFAVRPEGSVSTLKIQRTERGDSAVYLCASSLNPRGIDTQYFGPGTRLTVL.

The chain has TRBV14 and TRBJ1-1; D not resolved. The V end lost 1 base, the J end lost 8 bases, and 5 bases lay between the germline ends. Germline lookup yields CDR1 SGHDN and CDR2 FVKESK. The CDR3 loop spans 11 amino acids. CDR3 DNA sequence: TGTGCCAGCAGCCAAGCCAGGGAAGCTTTCTTT. As protein: CASSQAREAFF.

The chain uses TRBV5-6 and TRBJ2-7, with 7 bases that match TRBD1. This CDR3 is built from 15 residues. The germline CDR1 and CDR2 sequences are SGHDT and YYEEEE. The V gene end was trimmed by 4 bases and the J gene end by 5 bases; junction bases not matched to a gene: 12. The CDR3 loop is CASSGGPRQGHEQYV. CDR3 sequence (DNA): TGTGCCAGCAGCGGCGGACCACGACAGGGCCACGAGCAGTACGTC.

The chain uses TRBV7-9 and TRBJ2-1; 8 bases match TRBD2. This CDR3 is 15 amino acids long. V lost 0 bases to trimming and J lost 6 bases; unmatched junction nucleotides: 4. Germline CDR1 and CDR2: SEHNR and FQNEAQ (reference sequence). The CDR3 DNA follows: TGTGCCAGCAGCTTAGCGATGGCGGGGGGCAATGAGCAGTTCTTC. Translated, it gives CASSLAMAGGNEQFF.